This record covers a single T cell receptor (beta chain). A single base separates this from a much larger clone, so it may be a read error. The sample is drawn from a study of blood T cells in healthy people across ages. The authors ran a second PCR of roughly 6 to 12 cycles using a sample-barcoded 5' primer and a J-beta primer mix. TCRdb passed the 5' RACE reads through MiXCR, listing each CDR3 protein once. Of 650,000 to 800,000 distinct CDR3 sequences listed, under 45% are singletons. At least 7 million PBMCs were isolated per sample. The CDR3 length is 15 residues. Germline assignment: CDR1 SGHRS and CDR2 YFSETQ.

This sequence originates from a man between 60 and 75 years old in good health. The V call is TRBV5-1, the J call TRBJ1-4; no clear D. The specimen was blood. CDR3 in amino acids: CASSLESAGYEQLFF. In DNA form, the CDR3 reads TGCGCCAGCAGCTTGGAGTCTGCGGGGTATGAACAACTGTTTTTT.